Given below is one TCR beta chain in context. The antigen remains undetermined. The sample belongs to a study of T cell repertoires in cytomegalovirus infection. The study's findings and limits: Totalled public TCR beta family frequency picked out people who carried CMV plus the relevant HLA.

The V segment lost 0 bases and the J segment 3 bases; nucleotides outside the gene matches: 7. This CDR3 spans 16 amino acids. Germline values: CDR1 SGHNT, CDR2 YYREEE (reference sequence). In TCRdb, the reads were re-called with MiXCR into one record per CDR3 protein. Of about 110,000 distinct CDR3 sequences listed, about a tenth are singletons. The TCR comes from a human donor in good health (CMV status not recorded). Some clones in this sample may be carry-over from other donors' samples. The chain is built from TRBV5-4 and TRBJ2-3; 7 bases are a match to TRBD2. Specimen: PBMCs, sequenced either directly or after in vitro stimulation (not recorded which). The CDR3 protein is CASSLDFGGGTDTQYF. The CDR3 DNA reads as TGTGCCAGCAGCTTGGATTTTGGGGGAGGGACAGATACGCAGTATTTT.